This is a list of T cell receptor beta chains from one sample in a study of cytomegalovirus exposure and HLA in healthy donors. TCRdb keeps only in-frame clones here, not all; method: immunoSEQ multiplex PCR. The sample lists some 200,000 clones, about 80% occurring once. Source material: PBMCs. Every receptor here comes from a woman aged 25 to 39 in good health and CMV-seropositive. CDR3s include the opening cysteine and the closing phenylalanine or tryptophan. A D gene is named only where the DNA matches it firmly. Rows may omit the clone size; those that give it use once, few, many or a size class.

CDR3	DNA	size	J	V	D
CASSQVGQGNEKLFF	TGCGCCAGCAGCCAAGTTGGACAGGGGAATGAAAAACTGTTTTTT	.	TRBJ1-4	TRBV4-3	TRBD1
CASSFPDRVTYEQYF	TGCGCCAGCAGCTTCCCGGACAGGGTAACCTACGAGCAGTACTTC	.	TRBJ2-7	TRBV5-1	TRBD1
CASSFLGTSGIRVTDTQYF	TGTGCCAGCAGTTTCCTGGGGACTAGCGGGATAAGGGTCACAGATACGCAGTATTTT	once	TRBJ2-3	TRBV27	TRBD2
CASKDSLRSYNSPLHF	TGTGCCAGCAAAGACAGCTTGCGCTCCTATAATTCACCCCTCCACTTT	.	TRBJ1-6	TRBV2	.
CASSVPTGLETQYF	TGTGCCAGCAGTGTACCGACAGGGTTGGAGACCCAGTACTTC	.	TRBJ2-5	TRBV2	TRBD1
CASSVVPDRVGSPLHF	TGTGCCAGCAGCGTAGTACCGGACAGGGTGGGCTCACCCCTCCACTTT	.	TRBJ1-6	TRBV9	TRBD1
CASSEASGGGNIQYF	TGTGCCAGCAGTGAGGCTAGCGGTGGGGGAAACATTCAGTACTTC	.	TRBJ2-4	TRBV2	TRBD2
CASSVGVQGVGYTF	TGTGCCAGCAGCGTCGGGGTACAGGGCGTCGGCTACACCTTC	.	TRBJ1-2	TRBV9	.
CATHRGAGVTEAFF	TGCGCCACCCACCGGGGGGCTGGGGTAACTGAAGCTTTCTTT	.	TRBJ1-1	TRBV10-2	.
CASSLEPGETQYF	TGTGCCAGCAGCTTAGAACCGGGAGAGACCCAGTACTTC	.	TRBJ2-5	TRBV7-2	.
CASSRDTANEQFF	TGCGCCAGCAGTCGGGACACCGCCAATGAGCAGTTCTTC	.	TRBJ2-1	TRBV10-1	.
CSVDTDEAFF	TGCAGCGTTGATACAGATGAAGCTTTCTTT	.	TRBJ1-1	TRBV29-1	.
CASSAMDRNTEAFF	TGCGCCAGCAGTGCGATGGACAGGAACACTGAAGCTTTCTTT	few	TRBJ1-1	TRBV10-2	.
CASSNRGGTNEQYF	TGTGCCAGCAGCAATCGGGGGGGAACGAACGAGCAGTACTTC	.	TRBJ2-7	TRBV21-1	.
CASSDPGLAGNEQFF	TGCGCCAGCAGTGATCCGGGACTAGCGGGAAATGAGCAGTTCTTC	.	TRBJ2-1	TRBV10-2	TRBD2
CASSVSSAELTDTQYF	TGCGCCAGCAGCGTCTCTTCCGCGGAACTGACAGATACGCAGTATTTT	.	TRBJ2-3	TRBV5-1	.
CASSHRQGIAF	TGTGCCAGCAGCCATCGACAGGGGATTGCTTTT	.	TRBJ1-6	TRBV11-2	TRBD1
CASSVGLAGGNRGTDTQYF	TGTGCCAGCAGCGTGGGACTAGCGGGGGGGAACAGAGGCACAGATACGCAGTATTTT	.	TRBJ2-3	TRBV9	TRBD2
CASSLTENTEAFF	TGTGCCAGCAGCTTGACAGAAAACACTGAAGCTTTCTTT	.	TRBJ1-1	TRBV7-8	.
CASRGGYGYTF	TGTGCCAGCAGGGGGGGCTATGGCTACACCTTC	.	TRBJ1-2	TRBV6-5	.
CSVGQGLYEQYF	TGCAGCGTTGGACAGGGTTTGTACGAGCAGTACTTC	.	TRBJ2-7	TRBV29-1	TRBD1
CASHSGANVLTF	TGTGCCTCCCACTCTGGGGCCAACGTCCTGACTTTC	.	TRBJ2-6	TRBV30	.
CASSVGGGAADTQYF	TGTGCCAGCAGCGTAGGTGGGGGGGCCGCAGATACGCAGTATTTT	.	TRBJ2-3	TRBV9	.
CASSYPTRGSNTEAFF	TGTGCCAGCAGTTACCCTACCAGGGGCTCCAACACTGAAGCTTTCTTT	.	TRBJ1-1	TRBV6-5	.
CASSDFPGEQFF	TGTGCCAGCAGCGACTTTCCGGGGGAGCAGTTCTTC	.	TRBJ2-1	TRBV9	.
CASSGTAGVDYEQYF	TGCGCCAGCAGTGGAACGGCAGGGGTGGACTACGAGCAGTACTTC	.	TRBJ2-7	TRBV10-2	.
CASSQGQGLSEQYF	TGCGCCAGCAGCCAAGGACAGGGACTTTCCGAGCAGTACTTC	.	TRBJ2-7	TRBV4-1	.
CASRKASGGRYNEQFF	TGTGCCAGCAGGAAAGCTAGCGGGGGCCGCTACAATGAGCAGTTCTTC	.	TRBJ2-1	TRBV28	TRBD2
CASSLRDRDYGYTF	TGTGCCAGCAGTTTGCGGGACAGGGATTATGGCTACACCTTC	.	TRBJ1-2	TRBV27	TRBD1
CASSIAVTRVYGYTF	TGTGCCAGTAGTATAGCGGTGACACGAGTCTATGGCTACACCTTC	.	TRBJ1-2	TRBV19	.
CAWIRDRGRGYTF	TGTGCCTGGATCCGGGACAGAGGAAGGGGCTACACCTTC	.	TRBJ1-2	TRBV30	TRBD1
CAWNALPEVAGGNWGWGTGELFF	TGTGCCTGGAATGCCCTCCCGGAGGTGGCGGGAGGCAACTGGGGATGGGGAACCGGGGAGCTGTTTTTT	.	TRBJ2-2	TRBV30	TRBD2
CSVEGQGQTQYF	TGCAGCGTTGAAGGACAGGGACAGACCCAGTACTTC	.	TRBJ2-5	TRBV29-1	TRBD1
CASSLGVGYLNEKLFF	TGTGCCAGCAGTTTGGGAGTAGGGTACCTAAATGAAAAACTGTTTTTT	once	TRBJ1-4	TRBV28	.
CASSLRVSSYNEQFF	TGTGCCAGCAGCTTAAGAGTTAGCTCCTACAATGAGCAGTTCTTC	.	TRBJ2-1	TRBV7-2	.
CAISVGEETQYF	TGTGCCATCAGTGTGGGAGAAGAGACCCAGTACTTC	.	TRBJ2-5	TRBV10-3	.
CASRQGGETGELFF	TGTGCCAGCAGACAGGGGGGAGAGACCGGGGAGCTGTTTTTT	.	TRBJ2-2	TRBV6-6	TRBD1
CSVNFWADYGHTF	TGCAGCGTAAACTTTTGGGCTGACTATGGCCACACCTTC	.	TRBJ1-2	TRBV29-1	.
CASSYSRTGGSYEQYF	TGTGCCAGCAGTTACTCTCGAACAGGGGGATCCTACGAGCAGTACTTC	few	TRBJ2-7	TRBV6-6	TRBD1
CASSRSLAGGPGEQYF	TGTGCCAGCAGCCGGAGCCTAGCGGGAGGACCTGGGGAGCAGTACTTC	.	TRBJ2-7	TRBV11-2	TRBD2
CASSPRTGNSEQYF	TGTGCCAGCAGCCCAAGGACAGGGAACTCCGAGCAGTACTTC	.	TRBJ2-7	TRBV7-2	TRBD1
CASSRGQGEYGYTF	TGCGCCAGCAGCCGCGGACAGGGGGAATATGGCTACACCTTC	.	TRBJ1-2	TRBV4-3	TRBD1
CASSPGQGWNTEAFF	TGCGCCAGCAGCCCGGGACAGGGGTGGAACACTGAAGCTTTCTTT	.	TRBJ1-1	TRBV5-1	TRBD1
CSVEVVSGANVLTF	TGCAGCGTTGAAGTCGTTTCTGGGGCCAACGTCCTGACTTTC	.	TRBJ2-6	TRBV29-1	.
CASTSAVLSGANVLTF	TGTGCCAGCACGTCTGCGGTCCTCTCTGGGGCCAACGTCCTGACTTTC	.	TRBJ2-6	TRBV5-5	.
CASTEGGAYQPQHF	TGTGCCAGCACCGAAGGGGGGGCTTATCAGCCCCAGCATTTT	.	TRBJ1-5	TRBV6-1	.
CSVRGGNTIYF	TGCAGCGTTCGGGGAGGAAACACCATATATTTT	.	TRBJ1-3	TRBV29-1	.
CASSVGQGRDTEAFF	TGTGCCAGCAGCGTCGGACAGGGAAGAGACACTGAAGCTTTCTTT	.	TRBJ1-1	TRBV9	TRBD1
CASSLRRNTIYF	TGTGCCAGCAGTTTACGGAGGAACACCATATATTTT	once	TRBJ1-3	TRBV28	.
CASSLAAGGTGELFF	TGTGCCAGCAGTTTAGCTGCGGGAGGAACCGGGGAGCTGTTTTTT	.	TRBJ2-2	TRBV27	TRBD2
CATSRGVGVPEQFF	TGTGCCACCAGCAGAGGAGTAGGAGTTCCCGAGCAGTTCTTC	.	TRBJ2-1	TRBV15	.
CASSVNGADYGYTF	TGTGCCAGCAGCGTAAATGGGGCAGACTATGGCTACACCTTC	.	TRBJ1-2	TRBV9	.
CASSRRTGHRGDTQYF	TGTGCCAGCAGCCGCCGGACAGGACATCGCGGAGATACGCAGTATTTT	.	TRBJ2-3	TRBV7-8	TRBD1
CASSPLAGGPNEQFF	TGCGCCAGCAGCCCACTAGCGGGGGGGCCTAATGAGCAGTTCTTC	.	TRBJ2-1	TRBV4-3	TRBD2
CSVVPDRNTGELFF	TGCAGCGTTGTTCCGGACAGGAACACCGGGGAGCTGTTTTTT	once	TRBJ2-2	TRBV29-1	.